Shown below are 5 T cell receptor beta chains from a single sample sequenced in a study of T cell changes during pregnancy in multiple sclerosis. Sequenced by immunoSEQ multiplex PCR; TCRdb stores in-frame clones only, minus some. The sample yields tens of thousands of clones, roughly 90% seen once. The input for sequencing was CD4+ T cells from peripheral blood mononuclear cells, taken in the second trimester of pregnancy. These receptors were collected from a female donor with multiple sclerosis, enrolled in a pregnancy study.

The gene calls are TRBV30 and TRBJ1-1; D uncertain. Between the trimmed V and J ends, which lost 7 bases and 4 bases, there was a span of 13 bases. This CDR3 region has 12 residues. Germline CDR1 is GTSNPN and CDR2 is SVGIG (reference sequence). The CDR3 bases are TGTGCCTACAGCCTTTTGGGCACTGAAGCTTTCTTT. It translates to CAYSLLGTEAFF.

This sequence joins TRBV28 and TRBJ2-5; no firm D call. CDR3 size: 13 residues. V shed 6 bases and J shed 3 bases, with 11 bases lying between them. CDR1 is MDHEN, CDR2 SYDVKM, per germline. The CDR3, as DNA: TGTGCCAGCAGACTTAACAGAAAAGAGACCCAGTACTTC. This codes for CASRLNRKETQYF.

The chain has TRBV5-1 and TRBJ1-1, with a tentative D call TRBD1 (5 bases). Per the germline V gene, CDR1 is SGHRS and CDR2 is YFSETQ. V was trimmed by 4 bases and J by 1 base, leaving 11 bases between them. The CDR3 extends over 14 amino acids. DNA for the CDR3: TGCGCCAGCAGCCCTGTAACAGGGAACACTGAAGCTTTCTTT. Its protein product is CASSPVTGNTEAFF. The entire variable domain, with the rest obtained from reference TRBV5-1 and TRBJ1-1, is as follows: KAGVTQTPRYLIKTRGQQVTLSCSPISGHRSVSWYQQTPGQGLQFLFEYFSETQRNKGNFPGRFSGRQFSNSRSEMNVSTLELGDSALYLCASSPVTGNTEAFFGQGTRLTVV.

The chain couples TRBV15 to TRBJ2-7; 7 bases are a match to TRBD2. Germline values: CDR1 LNHNV, CDR2 YYDKDF (reference sequence). V lost 5 bases to trimming and J lost 3 bases; unmatched junction nucleotides: 7. This CDR3 region has 14 residues. The CDR3: CATSSGGSNYEQYF. CDR3 nucleotides: TGTGCCACCAGCTCGGGCGGGAGTAACTACGAGCAGTACTTC.

This chain connects TRBV19 to TRBJ1-5; no firm D call. Trimming pared 8 bases from V and 5 bases from J, leaving 13 bases between. Germline CDR1 reads LNHDA; CDR2 reads SQIVND (reference sequence). This CDR3 has 13 residues. CDR3 bases: TGTGCCAGTCGCTTCACCGCGGATCAGCCCCAGCATTTT. This encodes CASRFTADQPQHF.